This T cell receptor (beta chain) was recorded in a study of blood T cell repertoires in COVID-19. The method was immunoSEQ multiplex PCR; TCRdb's version includes in-frame clones alone and lacks a portion of them. The sample has about 240,000 clones; about nine tenths are singletons. Per germline, CDR1 GTSNPN and CDR2 SVGIG (reference sequence). J gave up 5 bases and V 2 bases, and 4 bases lay outside the gene matches. This CDR3 is 14 amino acids long. The clonotype originates from a man aged 30-40 years with COVID-19, enrolled during active disease. The V and J genes are TRBV30 and TRBJ2-5, with TRBD2 identical over 11 bases. Sequenced input: peripheral blood. The CDR3 DNA is TGTGCCTGGAGTACTAGCGGGGGTGTGGAGACCCAGTACTTC. Protein sequence: CAWSTSGGVETQYF.